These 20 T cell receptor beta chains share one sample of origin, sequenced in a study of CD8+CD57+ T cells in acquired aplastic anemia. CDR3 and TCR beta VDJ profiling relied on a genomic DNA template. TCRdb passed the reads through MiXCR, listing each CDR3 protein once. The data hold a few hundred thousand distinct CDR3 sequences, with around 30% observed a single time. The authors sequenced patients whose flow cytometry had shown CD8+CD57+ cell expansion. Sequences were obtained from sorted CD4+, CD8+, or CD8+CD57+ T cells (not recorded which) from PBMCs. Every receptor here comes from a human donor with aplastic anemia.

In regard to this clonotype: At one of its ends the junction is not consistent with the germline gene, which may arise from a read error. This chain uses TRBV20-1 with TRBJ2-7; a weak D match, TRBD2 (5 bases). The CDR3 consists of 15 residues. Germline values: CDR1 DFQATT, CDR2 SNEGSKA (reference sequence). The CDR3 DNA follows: TGCAGTGCTAATCGCCCCGGGGATGACTCCTACGGGCAGTACTTC. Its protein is CSANRPGDDSYGQYF.

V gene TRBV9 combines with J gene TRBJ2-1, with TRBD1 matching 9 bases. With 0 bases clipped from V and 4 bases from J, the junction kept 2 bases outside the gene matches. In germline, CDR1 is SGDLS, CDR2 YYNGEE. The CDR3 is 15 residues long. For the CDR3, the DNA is TGTGCCAGCAGCGTAGACAGGGGGCAATACAATGAGCAGTTCTTC. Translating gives CASSVDRGQYNEQFF. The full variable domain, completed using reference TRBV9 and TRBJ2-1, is DSGVTQTPKHLITATGQRVTLRCSPRSGDLSVYWYQQSLDQGLQFLIQYYNGEERAKGNILERFSAQQFPDLHSELNLSSLELGDSALYFCASSVDRGQYNEQFFGPGTRLTVL.

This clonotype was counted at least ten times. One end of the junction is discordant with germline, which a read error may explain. In nucleotides, the CDR3 is TGTGCCAGCAGCTTAGCTAGCGGGAGCTACGAGCAGTACTTC. It yields the protein CASSLASGSYEQYF. The chain couples TRBV5-1 to TRBJ2-7; 10 bases are shared with TRBD2. CDR1 is SGHRS and CDR2 is YFSETQ in the germline V gene. This CDR3 spans 14 amino acids. Together with reference TRBV5-1 and TRBJ2-7, the CDR3 gives the full variable domain: KAGVTQTPRYLIKTRGQQVTLSCSPISGHRSVSWYQQTPGQGLQFLFEYFSETQRNKGNFPGRFSGRQFSNSRSEMNVSTLELGDSALYLCASSLASGSYEQYFGPGTRLTVT.

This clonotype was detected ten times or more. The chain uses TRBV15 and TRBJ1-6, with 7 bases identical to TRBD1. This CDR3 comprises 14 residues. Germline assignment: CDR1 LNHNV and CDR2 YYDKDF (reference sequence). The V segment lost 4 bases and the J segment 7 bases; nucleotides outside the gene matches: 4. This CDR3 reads CATSMWGQNSPLHF. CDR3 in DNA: TGTGCCACCAGCATGTGGGGACAGAATTCACCCCTCCACTTT. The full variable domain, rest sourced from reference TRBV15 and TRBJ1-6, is DAMVIQNPRYQVTQFGKPVTLSCSQTLNHNVMYWYQQKSSQAPKLLFHYYDKDFNNEADTPDNFQSRRPNTSFCFLDIRSPGLGDTAMYLCATSMWGQNSPLHFGNGTRLTVT.

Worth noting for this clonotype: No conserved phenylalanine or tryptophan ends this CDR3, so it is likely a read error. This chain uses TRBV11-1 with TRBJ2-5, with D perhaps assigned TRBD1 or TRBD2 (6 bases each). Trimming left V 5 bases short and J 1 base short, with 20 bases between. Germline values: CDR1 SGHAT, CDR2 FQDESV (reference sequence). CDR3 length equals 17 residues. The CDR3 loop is CASSPRDWTEGQETQYL. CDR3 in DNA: TGTGCCAGCAGCCCGCGGGATTGGACAGAAGGCCAAGAGACCCAGTACCTC.

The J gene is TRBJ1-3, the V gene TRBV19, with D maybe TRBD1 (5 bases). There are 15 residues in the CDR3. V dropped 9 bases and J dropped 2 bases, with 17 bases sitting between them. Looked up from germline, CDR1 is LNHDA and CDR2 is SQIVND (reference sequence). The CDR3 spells CASSVQGSPGNTIYF. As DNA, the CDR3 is TGTGCCAGCAGCGTCCAGGGAAGCCCTGGAAACACCATATATTTT.

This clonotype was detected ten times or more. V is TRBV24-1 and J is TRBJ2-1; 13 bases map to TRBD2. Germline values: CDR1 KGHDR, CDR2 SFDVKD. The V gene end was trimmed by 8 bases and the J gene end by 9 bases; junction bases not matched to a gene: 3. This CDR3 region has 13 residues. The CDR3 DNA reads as TGTGCCACCACGGGACTAGCGGGAACTGAGCAGTTCTTC. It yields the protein CATTGLAGTEQFF.

The CDR3 here is CATSREGRNTEAFF. The CDR3 DNA follows: TGTGCCACCAGCAGGGAGGGTCGGAACACTGAAGCTTTCTTT. This chain connects TRBV15 to TRBJ1-1, with D uncertain. The V and J ends lost 3 bases and 1 base respectively, with 9 bases between them. Germline lookup yields CDR1 LNHNV and CDR2 YYDKDF (reference sequence). There are 14 residues in the CDR3.

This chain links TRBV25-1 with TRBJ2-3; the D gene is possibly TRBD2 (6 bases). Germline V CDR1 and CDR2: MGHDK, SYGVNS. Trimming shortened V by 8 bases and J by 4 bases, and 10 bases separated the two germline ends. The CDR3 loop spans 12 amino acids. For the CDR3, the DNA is TGTGCCAGCGGAGGGGATCCAGATACGCAGTATTTT. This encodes CASGGDPDTQYF.

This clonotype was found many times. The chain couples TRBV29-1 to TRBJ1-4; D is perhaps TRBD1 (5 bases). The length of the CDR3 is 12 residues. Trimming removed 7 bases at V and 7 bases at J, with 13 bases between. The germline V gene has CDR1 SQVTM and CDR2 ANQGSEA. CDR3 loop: CSAGGAGEKLFF. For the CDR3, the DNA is TGCAGCGCTGGGGGAGCCGGTGAAAAACTGTTTTTT.

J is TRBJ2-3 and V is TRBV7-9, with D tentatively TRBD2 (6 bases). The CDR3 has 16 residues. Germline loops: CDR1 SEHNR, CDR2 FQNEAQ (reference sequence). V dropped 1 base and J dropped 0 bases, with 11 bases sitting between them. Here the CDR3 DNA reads TGTGCCAGCAGCTTAGACGGGGGAGGTAGCACAGATACGCAGTATTTT. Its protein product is CASSLDGGGSTDTQYF. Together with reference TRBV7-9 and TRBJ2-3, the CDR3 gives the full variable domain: DTGVSQNPRHKITKRGQNVTFRCDPISEHNRLYWYRQTLGQGPEFLTYFQNEAQLEKSRLLSDRFSAERPKGSFSTLEIQRTEQGDSAMYLCASSLDGGGSTDTQYFGPGTRLTVL.

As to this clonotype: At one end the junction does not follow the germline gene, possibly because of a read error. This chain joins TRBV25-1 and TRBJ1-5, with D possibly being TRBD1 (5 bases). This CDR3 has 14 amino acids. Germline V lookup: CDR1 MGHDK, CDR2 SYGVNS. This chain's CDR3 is CASSRGGGNRPQHF. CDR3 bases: TGTGCCAGCAGTAGGGGAGGAGGCAATCGGCCCCAGCATTTT.

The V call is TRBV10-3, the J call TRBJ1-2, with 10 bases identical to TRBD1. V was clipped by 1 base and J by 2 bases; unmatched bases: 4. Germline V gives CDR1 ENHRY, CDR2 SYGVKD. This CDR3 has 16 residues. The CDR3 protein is CAISEWDRGFNYGYTF. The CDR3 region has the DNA TGTGCCATCAGTGAGTGGGACAGGGGCTTCAACTATGGCTACACCTTC.

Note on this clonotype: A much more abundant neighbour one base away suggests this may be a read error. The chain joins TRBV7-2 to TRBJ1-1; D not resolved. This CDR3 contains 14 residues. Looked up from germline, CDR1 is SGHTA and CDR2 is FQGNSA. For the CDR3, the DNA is TGTGCCGGCAGCTTAAACAGACTGAACACTGAAGCTTTCTTT. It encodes CAGSLNRLNTEAFF. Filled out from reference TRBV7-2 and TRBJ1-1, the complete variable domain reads GAGVSQSPSNKVTEKGKDVELRCDPISGHTALYWYRQSLGQGLEFLIYFQGNSAPDKSGLPSDRFSAERTGGSVSTLTIQRTQQEDSAVYLCAGSLNRLNTEAFFGQGTRLTVV.

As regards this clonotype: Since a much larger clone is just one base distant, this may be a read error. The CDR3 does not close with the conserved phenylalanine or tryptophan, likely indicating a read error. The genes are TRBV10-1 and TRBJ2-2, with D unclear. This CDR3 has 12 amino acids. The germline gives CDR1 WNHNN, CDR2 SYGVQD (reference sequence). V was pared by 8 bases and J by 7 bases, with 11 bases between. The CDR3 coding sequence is TGCGCCAGCCAAAGTGTGAGCGGGGAGCTGTTTCTT. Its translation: CASQSVSGELFL.

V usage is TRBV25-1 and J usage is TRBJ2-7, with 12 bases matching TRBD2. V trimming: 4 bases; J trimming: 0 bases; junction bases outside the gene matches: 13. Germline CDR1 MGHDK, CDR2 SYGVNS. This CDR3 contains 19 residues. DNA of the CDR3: TGTGCCAGCAGTGGCGGACTAGCGGGATCCCCCCTGAGCTCCTACGAGCAGTACTTC. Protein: CASSGGLAGSPLSSYEQYF.

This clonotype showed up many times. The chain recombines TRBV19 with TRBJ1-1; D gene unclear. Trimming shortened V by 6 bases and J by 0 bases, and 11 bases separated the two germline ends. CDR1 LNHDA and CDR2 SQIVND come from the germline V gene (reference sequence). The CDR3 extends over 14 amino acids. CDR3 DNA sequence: TGTGCCAGTAGGGGTGAACGACTGAACACTGAAGCTTTCTTT. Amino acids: CASRGERLNTEAFF.

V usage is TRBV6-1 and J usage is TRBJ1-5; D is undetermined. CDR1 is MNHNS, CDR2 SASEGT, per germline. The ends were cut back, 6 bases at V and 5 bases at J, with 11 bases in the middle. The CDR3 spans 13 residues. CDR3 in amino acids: CASRGEVDQPQHF. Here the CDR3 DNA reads TGTGCCAGCAGGGGTGAGGTGGATCAGCCCCAGCATTTT.

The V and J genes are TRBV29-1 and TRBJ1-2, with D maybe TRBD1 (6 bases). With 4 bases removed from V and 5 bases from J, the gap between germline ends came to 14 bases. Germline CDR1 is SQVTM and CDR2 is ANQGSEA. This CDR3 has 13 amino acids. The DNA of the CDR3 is TGCAGCGTTGGCTCGGGACAAAGTTATGGCTACACCTTC. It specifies CSVGSGQSYGYTF.

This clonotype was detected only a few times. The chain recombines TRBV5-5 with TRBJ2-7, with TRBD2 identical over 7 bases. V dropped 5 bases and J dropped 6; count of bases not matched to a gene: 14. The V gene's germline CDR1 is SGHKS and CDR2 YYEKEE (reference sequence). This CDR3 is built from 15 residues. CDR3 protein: CASRLSSGNPSEQYF. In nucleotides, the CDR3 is TGTGCCAGCAGACTCTCTAGCGGAAACCCCTCCGAGCAGTACTTC.